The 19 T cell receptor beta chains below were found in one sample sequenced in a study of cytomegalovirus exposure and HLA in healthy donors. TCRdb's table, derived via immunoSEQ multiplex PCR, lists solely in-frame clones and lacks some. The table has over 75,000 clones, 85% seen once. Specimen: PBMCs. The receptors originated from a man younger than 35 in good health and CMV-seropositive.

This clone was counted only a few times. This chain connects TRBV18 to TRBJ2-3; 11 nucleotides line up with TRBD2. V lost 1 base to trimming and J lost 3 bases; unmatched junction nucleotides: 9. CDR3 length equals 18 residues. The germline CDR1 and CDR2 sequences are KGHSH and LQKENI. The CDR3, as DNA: TGTGCCAGCTCACCACGGGGGACTAGCGGTAAATGGACAGATACGCAGTATTTT. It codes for CASSPRGTSGKWTDTQYF.

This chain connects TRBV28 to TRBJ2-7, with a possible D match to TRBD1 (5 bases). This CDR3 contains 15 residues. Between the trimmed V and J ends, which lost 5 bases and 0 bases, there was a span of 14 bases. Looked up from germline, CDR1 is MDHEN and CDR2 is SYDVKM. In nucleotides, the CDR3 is TGTGCCAGCAGTGTACAGGACCCTTCCTCCTACGAGCAGTACTTC. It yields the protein CASSVQDPSSYEQYF.

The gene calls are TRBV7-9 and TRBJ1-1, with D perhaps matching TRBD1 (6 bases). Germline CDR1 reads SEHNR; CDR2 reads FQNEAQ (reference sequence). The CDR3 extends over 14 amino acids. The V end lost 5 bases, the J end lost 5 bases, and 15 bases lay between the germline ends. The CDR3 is CASSGGGRGTEAFF. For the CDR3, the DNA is TGTGCCAGCAGCGGCGGGGGGCGTGGGACTGAAGCTTTCTTT.

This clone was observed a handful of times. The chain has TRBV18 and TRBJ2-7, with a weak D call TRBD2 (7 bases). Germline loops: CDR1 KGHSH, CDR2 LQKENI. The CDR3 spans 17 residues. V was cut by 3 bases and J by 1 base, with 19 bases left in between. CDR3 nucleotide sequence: TGTGCCAGCTCACCGCAAACGGGGGGCGCATCATCCTACGAGCAGTACTTC. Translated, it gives CASSPQTGGASSYEQYF. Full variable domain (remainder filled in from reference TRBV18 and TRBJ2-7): NAGVMQNPRHLVRRRGQEARLRCSPMKGHSHVYWYRQLPEEGLKFMVYLQKENIIDESGMPKERFSAEFPKEGPSILRIQQVVRGDSAAYFCASSPQTGGASSYEQYFGPGTRLTVT.

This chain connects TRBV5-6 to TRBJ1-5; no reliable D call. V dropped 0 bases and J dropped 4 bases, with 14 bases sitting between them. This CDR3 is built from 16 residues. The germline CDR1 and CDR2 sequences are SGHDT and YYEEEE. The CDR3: CASSLAGVTENQPQHF. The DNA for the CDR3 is TGTGCCAGCAGCTTGGCCGGGGTAACAGAGAATCAGCCCCAGCATTTT.

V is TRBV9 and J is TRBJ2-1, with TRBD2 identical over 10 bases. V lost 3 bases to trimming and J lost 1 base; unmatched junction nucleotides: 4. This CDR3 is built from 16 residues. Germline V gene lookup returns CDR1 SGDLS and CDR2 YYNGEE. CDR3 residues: CASSESGRESYNEQFF. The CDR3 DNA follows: TGTGCCAGCAGCGAGAGCGGGAGGGAGTCCTACAATGAGCAGTTCTTC.

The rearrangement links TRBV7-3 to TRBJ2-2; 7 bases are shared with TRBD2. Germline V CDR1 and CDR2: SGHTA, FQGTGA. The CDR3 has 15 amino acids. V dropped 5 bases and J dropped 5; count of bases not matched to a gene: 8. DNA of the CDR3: TGTGCCAGCAGCCCGACTAGCCAAGGGACCGGGGAGCTGTTTTTT. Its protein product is CASSPTSQGTGELFF. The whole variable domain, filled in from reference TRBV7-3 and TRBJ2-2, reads GAGVSQTPSNKVTEKGKYVELRCDPISGHTALYWYRQSLGQGPEFLIYFQGTGAADDSGLPNDRFFAVRPEGSVSTLKIQRTERGDSAVYLCASSPTSQGTGELFFGEGSRLTVL.

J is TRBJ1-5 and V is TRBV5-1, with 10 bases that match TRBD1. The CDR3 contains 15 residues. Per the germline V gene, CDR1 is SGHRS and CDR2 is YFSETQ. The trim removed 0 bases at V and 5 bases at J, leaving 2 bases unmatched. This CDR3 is CASSLEGTGDQPQHF. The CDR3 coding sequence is TGCGCCAGCAGCTTGGAGGGGACAGGGGATCAGCCCCAGCATTTT.

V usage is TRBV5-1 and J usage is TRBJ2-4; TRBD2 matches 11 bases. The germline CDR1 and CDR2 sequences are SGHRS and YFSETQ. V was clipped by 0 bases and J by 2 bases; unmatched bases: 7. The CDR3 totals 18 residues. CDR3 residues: CASSLVLAGGASKNIQYF. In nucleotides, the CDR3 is TGCGCCAGCAGCTTGGTTCTAGCGGGAGGCGCCTCCAAAAACATTCAGTACTTC. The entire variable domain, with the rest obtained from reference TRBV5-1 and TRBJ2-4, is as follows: KAGVTQTPRYLIKTRGQQVTLSCSPISGHRSVSWYQQTPGQGLQFLFEYFSETQRNKGNFPGRFSGRQFSNSRSEMNVSTLELGDSALYLCASSLVLAGGASKNIQYFGAGTRLSVL.

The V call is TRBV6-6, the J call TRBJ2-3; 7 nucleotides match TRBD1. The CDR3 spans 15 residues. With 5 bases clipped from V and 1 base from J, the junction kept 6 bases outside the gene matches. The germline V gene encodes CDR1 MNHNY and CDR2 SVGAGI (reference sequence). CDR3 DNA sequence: TGTGCCAGCAGTCTCGGACAGGCGGGCACAGATACGCAGTATTTT. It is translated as CASSLGQAGTDTQYF.

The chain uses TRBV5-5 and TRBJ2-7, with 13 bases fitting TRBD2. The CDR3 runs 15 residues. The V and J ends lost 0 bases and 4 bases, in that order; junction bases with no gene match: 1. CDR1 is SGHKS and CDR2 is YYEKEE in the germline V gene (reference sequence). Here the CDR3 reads CASSLGLAGGYEQYV. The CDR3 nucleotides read TGTGCCAGCAGCTTGGGACTAGCGGGAGGTTACGAGCAGTACGTC.

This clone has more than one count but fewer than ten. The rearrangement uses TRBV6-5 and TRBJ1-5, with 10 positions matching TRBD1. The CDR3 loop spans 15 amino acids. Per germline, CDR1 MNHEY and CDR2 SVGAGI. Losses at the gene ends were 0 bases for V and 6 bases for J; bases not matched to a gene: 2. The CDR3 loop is CASSYSRTGGQPQHF. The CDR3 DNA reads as TGTGCCAGCAGTTACTCTAGGACAGGGGGTCAGCCCCAGCATTTT.

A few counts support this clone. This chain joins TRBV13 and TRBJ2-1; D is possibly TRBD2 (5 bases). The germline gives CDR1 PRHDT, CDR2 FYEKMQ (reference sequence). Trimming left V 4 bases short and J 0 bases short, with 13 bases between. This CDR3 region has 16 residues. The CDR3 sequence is CASSSRSGNSYNEQFF. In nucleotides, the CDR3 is TGTGCCAGCAGCTCCCGAAGCGGAAACTCCTACAATGAGCAGTTCTTC.

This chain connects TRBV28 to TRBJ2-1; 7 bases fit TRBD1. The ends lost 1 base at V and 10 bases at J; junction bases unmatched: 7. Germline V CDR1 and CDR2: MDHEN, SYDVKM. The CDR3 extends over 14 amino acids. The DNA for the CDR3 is TGTGCCAGCAGTTTATCCAGGGGGAATCGGGAGCAGTTCTTC. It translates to CASSLSRGNREQFF.

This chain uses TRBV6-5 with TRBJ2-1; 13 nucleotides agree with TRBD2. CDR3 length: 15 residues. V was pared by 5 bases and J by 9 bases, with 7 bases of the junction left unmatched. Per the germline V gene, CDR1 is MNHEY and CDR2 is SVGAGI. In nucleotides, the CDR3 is TGTGCCAGCAGTGGGGGGACTAGCGGGACCGCTGAGCAGTTCTTC. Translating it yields CASSGGTSGTAEQFF.

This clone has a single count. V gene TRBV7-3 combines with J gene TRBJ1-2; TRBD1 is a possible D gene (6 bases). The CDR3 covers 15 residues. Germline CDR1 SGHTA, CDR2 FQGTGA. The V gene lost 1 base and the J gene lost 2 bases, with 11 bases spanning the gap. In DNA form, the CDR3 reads TGTGCCAGCAGCTTAAGAGGGGGGGACAACTATGGCTACACCTTC. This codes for CASSLRGGDNYGYTF. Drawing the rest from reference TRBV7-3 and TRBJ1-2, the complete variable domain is GAGVSQTPSNKVTEKGKYVELRCDPISGHTALYWYRQSLGQGPEFLIYFQGTGAADDSGLPNDRFFAVRPEGSVSTLKIQRTERGDSAVYLCASSLRGGDNYGYTFGSGTRLTVV.

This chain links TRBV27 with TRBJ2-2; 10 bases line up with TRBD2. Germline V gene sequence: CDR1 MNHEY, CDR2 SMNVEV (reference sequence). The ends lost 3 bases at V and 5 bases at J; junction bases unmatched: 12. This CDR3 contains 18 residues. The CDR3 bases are TGTGCCAGCAGTTTCTCCTCGACGGGACTAGCGTATACCGGGGAGCTGTTTTTT. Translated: CASSFSSTGLAYTGELFF.

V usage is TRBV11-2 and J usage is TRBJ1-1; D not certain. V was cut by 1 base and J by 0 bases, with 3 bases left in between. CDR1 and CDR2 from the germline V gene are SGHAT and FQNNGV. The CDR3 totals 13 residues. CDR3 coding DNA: TGTGCCAGCAGCTTAGCGGTGAACACTGAAGCTTTCTTT. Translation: CASSLAVNTEAFF.

CDR3: CASRGSQGYTF. The CDR3 DNA sequence: TGTGCCAGCCGGGGTAGCCAAGGCTACACCTTC. This chain uses TRBV2 with TRBJ1-2; D unclear. Trimming pared 8 bases from V and 8 bases from J, leaving 12 bases between. CDR3 length equals 11 residues. Germline assignment: CDR1 SNHLY and CDR2 FYNNEI. The complete variable domain, with remaining parts taken from reference TRBV2 and TRBJ1-2, reads EPEVTQTPSHQVTQMGQEVILRCVPISNHLYFYWYRQILGQKVEFLVSFYNNEISEKSEIFDDQFSVERPDGSNFTLKIRSTKLEDSAMYFCASRGSQGYTFGSGTRLTVV.